This is a list of T cell receptor beta chains from one sample in a study of technical replicates of blood from four donors. Only in-frame clones appear in the TCRdb table, and some are missing; sequencing was by immunoSEQ multiplex PCR. The sample has approximately 80,000 clones; over 75% are singletons. The sample comprised T cells isolated from PBMCs. The receptors shown here come from a human donor in good health. CDR3s include the opening cysteine and the closing phenylalanine or tryptophan. Each record gives: V gene, CDR3 length, D gene, J gene, CDR3 DNA, CDR3 protein. A D gene is named only where the DNA matches it firmly.

TRBV19	14	.	TRBJ2-7	TGTGCCAGTAGTATGGGGGAGGTCTCCTACGAGCAGTACTTC	CASSMGEVSYEQYF
TRBV29-1	14	.	TRBJ2-2	TGCAGCGTTCCGATCCCGGGTAGAACCGGGGAGCTGTTTTTT	CSVPIPGRTGELFF
TRBV27	13	TRBD1	TRBJ1-1	TGTGCCAGCAGTATAACCGGGACAGCTCTAGCTTTCTTT	CASSITGTALAFF
TRBV4-3	15	TRBD1	TRBJ2-7	TGCGCCAGCAGCCAAGATGAGGAGACAGGGTACGAGCAGTACTTC	CASSQDEETGYEQYF
TRBV2	14	TRBD2	TRBJ2-1	TGTGCCAGCAGCCTTAGCGGGGATTACAATGAGCAGTTCTTC	CASSLSGDYNEQFF
TRBV11-1	15	TRBD2	TRBJ2-1	TGTGCCAGCAGCTCTCTAGCGGGAGGGTCCGATGAGCAGTTCTTC	CASSSLAGGSDEQFF
TRBV7-8	14	TRBD2	TRBJ2-7	TGTGCCAGCAGCCTTACTAGCGCCACCTACGAGCAGTACTTC	CASSLTSATYEQYF
TRBV27	14	.	TRBJ2-1	TGTGCCAGCAGTTTTAGAGGGAGCTACAATGAGCAGTTCTTC	CASSFRGSYNEQFF
TRBV6-1	15	TRBD2	TRBJ2-1	TGTGCCAGCAGTGAAACTAGCGGGAGATACAATGAGCAGTTCTTC	CASSETSGRYNEQFF
TRBV19	14	TRBD1	TRBJ2-7	TGTGCCAGTACTCGGGACAGGGCCGCCTACGAGCAGTACTTC	CASTRDRAAYEQYF
TRBV4-2	19	TRBD2	TRBJ2-6	TGTGCCAGCAGGGCCGGGGTAGCGGGCCCCGCGTCTGGGGCCAACGTCCTGACTTTC	CASRAGVAGPASGANVLTF
TRBV4-2	20	TRBD2	TRBJ2-2	TGTGCCAGCAGCCAAGATAACGGACTAGCGGGAGGGCCGAACACCGGGGAGCTGTTTTTT	CASSQDNGLAGGPNTGELFF